These 10 T cell receptor beta chains were sequenced from one sample in a study of blood T cell repertoires in COVID-19. Using immunoSEQ multiplex PCR, the repertoire was profiled, and TCRdb retains in-frame clones only, with some absent. The profile covers fewer than 250,000 clones, with around four fifths appearing a single time and about 11% taken by the ten largest. The source material was peripheral blood. The receptors originated from a woman over 75 with COVID-19, enrolled during active disease.

Comment on this clone: A junction end diverges from the germline sequence, so it may reflect a read error. The chain links TRBV28 to TRBJ2-5, with TRBD1 matching over 9 bases. The CDR3 spans 14 residues. Germline CDR1 MDHEN, CDR2 SYDVKM. The CDR3 is CASSLTGGQKTQYF. CDR3 nucleotide sequence: TGTGCCAGCAGTCTAACAGGGGGCCAAAAGACCCAGTACTTC.

The rearrangement uses TRBV30 and TRBJ1-1; possibly TRBD1 for D (6 bases). Germline lookup yields CDR1 GTSNPN and CDR2 SVGIG (reference sequence). This CDR3 region has 15 residues. Trimming removed 4 bases at V and 0 bases at J, with 15 bases between. The DNA for the CDR3 is TGTGCCTGGACCACAGGGTTCGGCATGAACACTGAAGCTTTCTTT. This translates into CAWTTGFGMNTEAFF.

The chain recombines TRBV7-2 with TRBJ2-1; 9 bases map to TRBD2. Germline V lookup: CDR1 SGHTA, CDR2 FQGNSA. V gave up 6 bases and J gave up 4 bases; unmatched junction bases: 7. The CDR3 covers 15 residues. The CDR3 spells CASRESGGRYNEQFF. The CDR3 nucleotides are TGTGCCAGCAGGGAAAGCGGGGGGCGATACAATGAGCAGTTCTTC.

V usage is TRBV5-1 and J usage is TRBJ1-4; 9 bases are shared with TRBD1. CDR3 length: 17 residues. Germline V lookup: CDR1 SGHRS, CDR2 YFSETQ. V trimming: 4 bases; J trimming: 0 bases; junction bases outside the gene matches: 7. The CDR3, as DNA: TGCGCCAGCAGCGGACAGGGGTCTTCCGCAACTAATGAAAAACTGTTTTTT. Protein: CASSGQGSSATNEKLFF.

The J gene is TRBJ2-7, the V gene TRBV5-4; tentative D call: TRBD2 (5 bases). Germline assignment: CDR1 SGHNT and CDR2 YYREEE (reference sequence). The CDR3 runs to 13 residues. Trimming shortened V by 3 bases and J by 3 bases, and 10 bases separated the two germline ends. The CDR3 DNA reads as TGTGCCAGCAGCTCATCCGGGATCTACGAGCAGTACTTC. Protein product: CASSSSGIYEQYF.

The J gene is TRBJ2-1, the V gene TRBV7-9; TRBD1 agrees at 8 bases. Germline CDR1 SEHNR, CDR2 FQNEAQ (reference sequence). The CDR3 runs to 14 residues. Unmatched junction bases numbered 8, after V lost 5 bases and J lost 8 bases. CDR3 sequence reads: CASSPRTGNHEQFF. CDR3 DNA sequence: TGTGCCAGCAGCCCGAGGACAGGGAACCATGAGCAGTTCTTC.

The rearrangement uses TRBV3-1 (or the pseudogene TRBV3-2) and TRBJ2-5, with TRBD2 matching 7 bases. Germline V gene sequence: CDR1 LGHDT, CDR2 YNNKEL (reference sequence). The CDR3 sequence is 13 residues long. Germline trimming cut 3 bases from V and 2 bases from J; bases unmatched to any gene: 0. CDR3 sequence: CASSQGGQETQYF. The DNA for the CDR3 is TGTGCCAGCAGCCAGGGGGGGCAAGAGACCCAGTACTTC.

The chain joins TRBV20-1 to TRBJ2-1; 8 bases line up with TRBD2. V was clipped by 3 bases and J by 0 bases; unmatched bases: 7. CDR3 length: 16 amino acids. Germline V gene data show CDR1 as DFQATT and CDR2 as SNEGSKA (reference sequence). Here the CDR3 DNA reads TGCAGTGCTAGTTCGCAGCTAGCGGGCTCCTACAATGAGCAGTTCTTC. Protein: CSASSQLAGSYNEQFF.

Of note for this clone: Likely a read error: the CDR3 ends without its conserved phenylalanine or tryptophan. The limits of the CDR3 on the DNA are not certain, so only TCRdb's listed CDR3 is given. This chain uses TRBV6-4 with TRBJ2-3; the table names TRBD2, a call not compared with the DNA. Germline lookup yields CDR1 MRHNA and CDR2 SNTAGT. The CDR3 is 9 residues long, counting both termini. The chain's CDR3 is CASSPGGLR.

The chain uses TRBV28 and TRBJ1-2; D possibly corresponds to TRBD1 (5 bases). Germline lookup yields CDR1 MDHEN and CDR2 SYDVKM. The CDR3 covers 16 residues. Trimming removed 4 bases at V and 8 bases at J, with 23 bases between. The CDR3: CASSSIPVGGSRGYTF. The CDR3 DNA reads as TGTGCCAGCAGTTCAATCCCCGTCGGGGGATCAAGGGGCTACACCTTC.